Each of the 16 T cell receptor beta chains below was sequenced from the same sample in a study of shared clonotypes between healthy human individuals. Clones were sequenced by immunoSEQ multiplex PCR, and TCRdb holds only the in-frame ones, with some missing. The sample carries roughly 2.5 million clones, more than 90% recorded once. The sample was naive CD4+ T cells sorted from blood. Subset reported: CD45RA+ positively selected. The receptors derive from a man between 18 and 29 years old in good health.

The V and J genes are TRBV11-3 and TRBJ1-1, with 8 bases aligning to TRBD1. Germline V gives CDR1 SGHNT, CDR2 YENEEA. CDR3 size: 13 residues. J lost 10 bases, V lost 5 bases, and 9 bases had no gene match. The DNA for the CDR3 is TGTGCCAGCAGCGCGGGACAGGTGGTCTCAGCTTTCTTT. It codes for CASSAGQVVSAFF.

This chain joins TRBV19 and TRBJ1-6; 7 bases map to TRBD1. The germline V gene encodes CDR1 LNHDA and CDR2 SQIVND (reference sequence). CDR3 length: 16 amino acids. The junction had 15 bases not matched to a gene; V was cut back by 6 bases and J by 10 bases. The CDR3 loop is CASSTRGTEKRSPLHF. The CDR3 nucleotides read TGTGCCAGTAGCACCAGGGGGACCGAGAAAAGGTCACCCCTCCACTTT.

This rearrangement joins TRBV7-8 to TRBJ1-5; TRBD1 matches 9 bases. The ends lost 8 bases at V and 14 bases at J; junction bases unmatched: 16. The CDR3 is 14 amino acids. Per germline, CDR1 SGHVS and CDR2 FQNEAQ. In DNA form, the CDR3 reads TGTGCCAGCGGGACCGGGACAGGGCAATCAGTTAAGCATTTT. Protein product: CASGTGTGQSVKHF.

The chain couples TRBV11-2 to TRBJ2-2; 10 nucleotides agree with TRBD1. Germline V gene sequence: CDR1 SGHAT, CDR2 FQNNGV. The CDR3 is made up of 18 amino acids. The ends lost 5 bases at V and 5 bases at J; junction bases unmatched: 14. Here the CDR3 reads CASSPGDRGTLWTGELFF. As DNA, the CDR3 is TGTGCCAGCAGCCCCGGGGACAGGGGCACCCTTTGGACCGGGGAGCTGTTTTTT.

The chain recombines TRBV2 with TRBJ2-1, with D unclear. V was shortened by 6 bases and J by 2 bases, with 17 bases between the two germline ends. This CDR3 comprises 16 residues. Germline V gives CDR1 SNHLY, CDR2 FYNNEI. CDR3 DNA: TGTGCCAGCAGAGCTCGGACCTTGGTAACCTACAATGAGCAGTTCTTC. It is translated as CASRARTLVTYNEQFF.

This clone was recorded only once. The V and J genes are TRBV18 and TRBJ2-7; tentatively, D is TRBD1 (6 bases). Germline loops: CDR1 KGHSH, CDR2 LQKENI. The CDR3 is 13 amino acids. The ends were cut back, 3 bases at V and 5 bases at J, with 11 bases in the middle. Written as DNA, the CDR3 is TGTGCCAGCTCACCCCAGAAGGGGGACGAGCAGTACTTC. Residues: CASSPQKGDEQYF.

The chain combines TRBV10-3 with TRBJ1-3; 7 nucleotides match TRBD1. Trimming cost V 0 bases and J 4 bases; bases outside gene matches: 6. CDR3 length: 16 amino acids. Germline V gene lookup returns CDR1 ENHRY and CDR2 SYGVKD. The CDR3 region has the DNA TGTGCCATCAGTGAGTCAGAGGGGGCAGCGGGAAACACCATATATTTT. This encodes CAISESEGAAGNTIYF.

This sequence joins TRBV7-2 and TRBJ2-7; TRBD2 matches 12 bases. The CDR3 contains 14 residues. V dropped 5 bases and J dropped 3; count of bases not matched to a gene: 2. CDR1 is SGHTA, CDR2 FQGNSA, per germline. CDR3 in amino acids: CASSKTSGGYEQYF. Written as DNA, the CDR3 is TGTGCCAGCAGCAAGACTAGCGGGGGCTACGAGCAGTACTTC.

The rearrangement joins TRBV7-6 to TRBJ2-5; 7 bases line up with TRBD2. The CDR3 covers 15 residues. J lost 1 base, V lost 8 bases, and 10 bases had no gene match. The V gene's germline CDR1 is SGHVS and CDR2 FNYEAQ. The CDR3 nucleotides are TGTGCCAGCCAACACGGGTCGGGGGGCCAAGAGACCCAGTACTTC. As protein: CASQHGSGGQETQYF. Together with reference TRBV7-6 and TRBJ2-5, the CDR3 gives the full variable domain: GAGVSQSPRYKVTKRGQDVALRCDPISGHVSLYWYRQALGQGPEFLTYFNYEAQQDKSGLPNDRFSAERPEGSISTLTIQRTEQRDSAMYRCASQHGSGGQETQYFGPGTRLLVL.

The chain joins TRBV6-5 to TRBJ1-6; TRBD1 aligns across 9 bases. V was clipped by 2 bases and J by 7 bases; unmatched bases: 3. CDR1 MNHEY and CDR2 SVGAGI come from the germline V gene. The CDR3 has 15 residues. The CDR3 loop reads CASSYGGTGNSPLHF. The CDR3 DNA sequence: TGTGCCAGCAGTTACGGCGGGACAGGGAATTCACCCCTCCACTTT.

CDR3 in amino acids: CASSLVQTANYGYTF. CDR3 nucleotides: TGTGCCAGCAGCTTGGTACAGACAGCTAACTATGGCTACACCTTC. This sequence joins TRBV5-4 and TRBJ1-2; tentatively, D is TRBD1 (5 bases). V was clipped by 0 bases and J by 0 bases, with 9 bases between them. Germline V gene data show CDR1 as SGHNT and CDR2 as YYREEE (reference sequence). There are 15 residues in the CDR3.

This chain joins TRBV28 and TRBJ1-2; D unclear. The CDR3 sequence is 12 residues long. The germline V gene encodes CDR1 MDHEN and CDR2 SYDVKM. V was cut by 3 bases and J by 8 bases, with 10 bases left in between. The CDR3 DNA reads TGTGCCAGCAGTTTGGCCTGGTCCGGCTACACCTTC. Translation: CASSLAWSGYTF.

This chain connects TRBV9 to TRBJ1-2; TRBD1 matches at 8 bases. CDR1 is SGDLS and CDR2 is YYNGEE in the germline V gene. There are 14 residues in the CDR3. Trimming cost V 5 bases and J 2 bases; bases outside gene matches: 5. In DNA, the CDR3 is TGTGCCAGCAGGGCAGGACAGGGAAACTATGGCTACACCTTC. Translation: CASRAGQGNYGYTF.

CDR3 DNA sequence: TGCGCCAGCAGCCCCCCCGGCAGGAGCCAAGAGACCCAGTACTTC. It is translated as CASSPPGRSQETQYF. This sequence joins TRBV5-1 and TRBJ2-5; no reliable D call. Trimming cost V 4 bases and J 1 base, with 14 bases left between them. Germline V gives CDR1 SGHRS, CDR2 YFSETQ. The CDR3 is 15 amino acids.

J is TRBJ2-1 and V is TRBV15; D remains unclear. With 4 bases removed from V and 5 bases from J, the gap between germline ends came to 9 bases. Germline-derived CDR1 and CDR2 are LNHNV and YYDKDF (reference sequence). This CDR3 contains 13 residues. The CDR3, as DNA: TGTGCCACCAGCACAACTACTCACAATGAGCAGTTCTTC. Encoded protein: CATSTTTHNEQFF.

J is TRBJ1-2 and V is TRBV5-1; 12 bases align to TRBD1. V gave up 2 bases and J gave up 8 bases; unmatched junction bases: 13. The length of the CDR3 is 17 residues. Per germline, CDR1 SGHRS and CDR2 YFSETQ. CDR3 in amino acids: CASSLTGTGGPMGGYTF. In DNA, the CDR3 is TGCGCCAGCAGCTTAACCGGGACAGGGGGCCCCATGGGGGGCTACACCTTC.